This T cell receptor beta chain is from a study of control samples from healthy donors and cancer patients (TCRdb year 2020). This clone was detected only once. Its antigen is still unknown. Base qualities were left out, and no much larger clone turns up one base away. Library preparation was by the immunoSEQ multiplex PCR assay. TCRdb limited this immuneACCESS table to in-frame rearrangements with V and J called. A share of clones is missing; checked studies link under half to unresolved V genes, and the rest is unexplained. The sample data list around 110,000 clones, and roughly nine tenths of these were observed just once. The ten largest clones add up to approximately 1% of the sample. Germline trimming amounts to 1 base on V and 1 base on J, with 1 as the count of junction bases outside the gene matches. CDR1 and CDR2 (SGDLS, YYNGEE) derive from the germline V gene. Inclusive of the bounding cysteine and phenylalanine, the CDR3 is 14 residues long. Only CDR3 DNA remains: 42 bases, in frame from the first base.

The receptor chain draws on TRBV9 and TRBJ2-5; 7 of the junction bases match TRBD2. Sequenced sample: PBMCs. This clonotype originated in a woman between 45 and 65 years old with colorectal cancer. The CDR3 in this case is CASSVLAAQETQYF. The sequenced DNA: TGTGCCAGCAGCGTACTAGCGGCCCAAGAGACCCAGTACTTC.